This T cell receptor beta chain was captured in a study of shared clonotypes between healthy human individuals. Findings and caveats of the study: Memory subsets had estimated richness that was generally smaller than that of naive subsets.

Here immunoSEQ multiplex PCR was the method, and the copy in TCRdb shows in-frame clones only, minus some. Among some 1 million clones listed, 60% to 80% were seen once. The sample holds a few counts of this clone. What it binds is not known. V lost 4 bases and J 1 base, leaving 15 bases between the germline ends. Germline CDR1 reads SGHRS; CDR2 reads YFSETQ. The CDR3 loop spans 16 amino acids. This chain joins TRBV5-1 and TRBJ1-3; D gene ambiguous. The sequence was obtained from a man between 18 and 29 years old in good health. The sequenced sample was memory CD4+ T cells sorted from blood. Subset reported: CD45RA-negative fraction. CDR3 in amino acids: CASSPQPPQSGNTIYF. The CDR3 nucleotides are TGCGCCAGCAGCCCGCAACCCCCACAGTCTGGAAACACCATATATTTT.